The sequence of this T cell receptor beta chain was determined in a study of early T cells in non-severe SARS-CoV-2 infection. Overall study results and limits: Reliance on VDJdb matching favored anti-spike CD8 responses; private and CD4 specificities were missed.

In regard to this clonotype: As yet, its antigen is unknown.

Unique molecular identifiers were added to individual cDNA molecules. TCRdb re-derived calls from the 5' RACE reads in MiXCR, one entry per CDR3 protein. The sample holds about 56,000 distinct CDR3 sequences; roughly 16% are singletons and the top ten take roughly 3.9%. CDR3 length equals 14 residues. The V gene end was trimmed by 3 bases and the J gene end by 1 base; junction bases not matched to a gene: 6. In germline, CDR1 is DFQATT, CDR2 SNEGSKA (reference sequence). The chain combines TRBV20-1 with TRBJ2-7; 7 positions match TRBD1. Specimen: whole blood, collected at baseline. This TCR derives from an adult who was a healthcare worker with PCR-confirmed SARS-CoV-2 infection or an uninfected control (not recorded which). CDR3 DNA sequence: TGCAGTGCTAGTCCGGGACAGTCATCCTACGAGCAGTACTTC. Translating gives CSASPGQSSYEQYF.